What follows is one T cell receptor beta chain and its context. Per the germline V gene, CDR1 is MDHEN and CDR2 is SYDVKM. The CDR3 sequence is 14 residues long. V was trimmed by 6 bases and J by 6 bases, leaving 15 bases between them. This sample is drawn from a study of cytomegalovirus exposure and HLA in healthy donors. The PCR contained 60 Vbeta and 13 Jbeta primers. This table comes from immunoSEQ multiplex PCR, and its TCRdb copy is limited to in-frame clones, with some not included. The sample records about 160,000 clones, around four fifths being singletons. The material sequenced was PBMCs. The chain combines TRBV28 with TRBJ1-5; D unresolved. The source is a woman aged 50 to 60 in good health and CMV-seronegative. The CDR3 nucleotides are TGTGCCAGCAGCCCTCGACTGTCAAGTCAGCCCCAGCATTTT. Its translation: CASSPRLSSQPQHF.